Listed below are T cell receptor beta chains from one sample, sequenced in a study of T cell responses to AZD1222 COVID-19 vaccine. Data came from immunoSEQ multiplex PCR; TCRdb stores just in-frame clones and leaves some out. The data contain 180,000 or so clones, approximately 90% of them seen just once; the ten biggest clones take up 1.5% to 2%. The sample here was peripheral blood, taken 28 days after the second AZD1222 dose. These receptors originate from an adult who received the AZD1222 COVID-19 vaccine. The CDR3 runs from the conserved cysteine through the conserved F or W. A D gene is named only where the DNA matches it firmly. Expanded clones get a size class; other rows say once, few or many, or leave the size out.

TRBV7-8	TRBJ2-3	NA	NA	TGTGCCAGCAGCTTATTCCCCACAAGTTCTAGCACAGATACGCAGTATTTT	CASSLFPTSSSTDTQYF
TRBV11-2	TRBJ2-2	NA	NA	TGTGCCATTGAGATAAACACCGGGGAGCTGTTTTTT	CAIEINTGELFF
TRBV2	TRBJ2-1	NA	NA	TGTGCCAGCAGAATCCAGGGGCGGCAGTTCTTC	CASRIQGRQFF
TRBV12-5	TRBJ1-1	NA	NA	TGTGCTAGTGGTTTGGGGGGGAACACTGAAGCTTTCTTT	CASGLGGNTEAFF
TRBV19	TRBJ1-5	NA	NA	TGTGCCAGTAGTACCGGACAGAATCAGCCCCAGCATTTT	CASSTGQNQPQHF
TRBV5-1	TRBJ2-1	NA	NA	TGCGCCAGCAGCTTGGCGCCAGGGGGGAACAATGAGCAGTTCTTC	CASSLAPGGNNEQFF
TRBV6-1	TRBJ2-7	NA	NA	TGTGCCAGCAGTGAAAGGTTCGTCCGCGAGCAGTACTTC	CASSERFVREQYF
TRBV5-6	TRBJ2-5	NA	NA	TGTGCCAGCAGCTTTCGACAGGCACAAGAGACCCAGTACTTC	CASSFRQAQETQYF
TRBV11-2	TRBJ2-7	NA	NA	TGTGCCAGCAGCTTAGGGGTAGGGGAGCAGTACTTC	CASSLGVGEQYF
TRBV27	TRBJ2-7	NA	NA	TGTGCCAGCAGTTTATCGGTGGCAGCCTACGAGCAGTACTTC	CASSLSVAAYEQYF
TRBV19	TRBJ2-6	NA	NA	TGTGCCAGTAGACGAGACAGTTCTGGGGCCAACGTCCTGACTTTC	CASRRDSSGANVLTF
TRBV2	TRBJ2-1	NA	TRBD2	TGTGCCAGCACCAGACTAGCGGGTACGAATGAGCAGTTCTTC	CASTRLAGTNEQFF
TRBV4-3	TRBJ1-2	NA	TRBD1	TGCGCCAGCAGCCACGAACAGGGGGCCACCACCTTC	CASSHEQGATTF
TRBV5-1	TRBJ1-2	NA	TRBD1	TGCGCCAGCAGCTTACAGGGGGAATATGGCTACACCTTC	CASSLQGEYGYTF
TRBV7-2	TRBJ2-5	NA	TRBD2	TGTGCCAGCAGCCGACCCGGGGGGGAGACCCAGTACTTC	CASSRPGGETQYF
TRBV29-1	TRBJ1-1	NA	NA	TGCAGCGTTGGACAGGTGGCGAACACTGAAGCTTTCTTT	CSVGQVANTEAFF
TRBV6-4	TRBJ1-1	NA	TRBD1	TGTGCCAGCAGTGAGAGGGGGGGACAGGGGGCCGAAGCTTTCTTT	CASSERGGQGAEAFF
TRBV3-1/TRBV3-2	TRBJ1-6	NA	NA	TGTGCCAGCAGCCAAACAGGATCACCCCTCCACTTT	CASSQTGSPLHF
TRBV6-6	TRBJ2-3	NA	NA	TGTGCCAGCAAACCCCGCGGAGATACGCAGTATTTT	CASKPRGDTQYF
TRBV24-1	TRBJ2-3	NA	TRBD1	TGTGCCACCAGTGATTCGGGACAGGCGGGAAGCACAGATACGCAGTATTTT	CATSDSGQAGSTDTQYF
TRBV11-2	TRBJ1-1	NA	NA	TGTGCCAGCAGCGTGAACAGGGCCCCGAACACTGAAGCTTTCTTT	CASSVNRAPNTEAFF
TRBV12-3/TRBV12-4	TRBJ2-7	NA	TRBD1	TGTGCCAGCAGTTTCCAGGGGGCCAACGAGCAGTACTTC	CASSFQGANEQYF
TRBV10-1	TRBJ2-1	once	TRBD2	TGCGCCAGCAGTCGAGCGGGAGAAAAGCAGTTCTTC	CASSRAGEKQFF
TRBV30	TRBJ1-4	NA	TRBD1	TGTGCCTGGAGCGCAGGGGGCACCGAAAAACTGTTTTTT	CAWSAGGTEKLFF
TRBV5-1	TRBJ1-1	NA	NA	TGCGCCAGCAGCTTGGTAGCTTCCAACACTGAAGCTTTCTTT	CASSLVASNTEAFF
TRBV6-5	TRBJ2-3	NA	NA	TGTGCCAGCAGTTACGCAGGGAACACAGATACGCAGTATTTT	CASSYAGNTDTQYF
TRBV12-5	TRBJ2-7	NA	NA	TGTGCTAGTGGCACGGGGGAGTTCTACGAGCAGTACTTC	CASGTGEFYEQYF
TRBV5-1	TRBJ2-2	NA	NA	TGCGCCAGCAGCACCCTACCGGGACAATTTACCGGGGAGCTGTTTTTT	CASSTLPGQFTGELFF
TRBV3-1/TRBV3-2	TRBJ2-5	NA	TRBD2	TGTGCCAGCAGCTTTCGGCGGCTAGCGGGGGGCACCCAAGAGACCCAGTACTTC	CASSFRRLAGGTQETQYF
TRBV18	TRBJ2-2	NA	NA	TGTGCCAGCTCACCGGGACCCAAGGGCGGGGAGCTGTTTTTT	CASSPGPKGGELFF
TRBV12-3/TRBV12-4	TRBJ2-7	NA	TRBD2	TGTGCCAGCAGTTGGGGGGGGGTCTACGAGCAGTACTTC	CASSWGGVYEQYF
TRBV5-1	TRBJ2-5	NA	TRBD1	TGCGCCAGCAGCTTGGGGGACAGCCAAGAGACCCAGTACTTC	CASSLGDSQETQYF
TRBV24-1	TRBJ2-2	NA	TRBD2	TGTGCCACCAGTGATAGGTCGGGACTAGCGGGGCCATCGAACACCGGGGAGCTGTTTTTT	CATSDRSGLAGPSNTGELFF
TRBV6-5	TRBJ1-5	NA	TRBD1	TGTGCCAGCAGGCCGGACAGGGGCAATCAGCCCCAGCATTTT	CASRPDRGNQPQHF
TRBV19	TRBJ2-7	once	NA	TGTGCCAGTAGTATTAGGAGAGGGTTCTCCTACGAGCAGTACTTC	CASSIRRGFSYEQYF
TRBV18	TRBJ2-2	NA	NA	TGTGCCAGCTCACCACTCTGGACAGTGAACACCGGGGAGCTGTTTTTT	CASSPLWTVNTGELFF
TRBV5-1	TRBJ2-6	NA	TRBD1	TGCGCCAGCAGCTTGGTAACAGGGGGCGCCGGGGCCAACGTCCTGACTTTC	CASSLVTGGAGANVLTF
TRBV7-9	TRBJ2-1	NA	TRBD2	TGTGCCAGCAGCACCGGGACTAGCGGGACTAATGAGCAGTTCTTC	CASSTGTSGTNEQFF
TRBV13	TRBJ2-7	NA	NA	TGTGCCAGCAGCTTAGGGACTTCTTCCTACGAGCAGTACTTC	CASSLGTSSYEQYF
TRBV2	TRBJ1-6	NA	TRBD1	TGTGCCAACCTACGGGACAGGAGGTCCTATAATTCACCCCTCCACTTT	CANLRDRRSYNSPLHF
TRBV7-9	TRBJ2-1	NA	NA	TGTGCCAGCAGCTTTGGAGTCCTAGACAGGACTACCTACAATGAGCAGTTCTTC	CASSFGVLDRTTYNEQFF
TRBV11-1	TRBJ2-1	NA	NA	TGTGCCAGCACCCCTTCTTACGGGAGCCGGAATGAGCAGTTCTTC	CASTPSYGSRNEQFF
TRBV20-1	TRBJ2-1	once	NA	TGCAGTGCTACCCTCAATGAGCAGTTCTTC	CSATLNEQFF
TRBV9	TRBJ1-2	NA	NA	TGTGCCAGCAGCCCCAGCGGCCGCGGCGGATGGGGCTACACCTTC	CASSPSGRGGWGYTF
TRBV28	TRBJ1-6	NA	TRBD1	TGTGCCAGCAGTTCGACAGGGTTGCTTTCACCCCTCCACTTT	CASSSTGLLSPLHF
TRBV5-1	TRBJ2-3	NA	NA	TGCGCCACGACTGGGGGGGCCGGGGGCACAGATACGCAGTATTTT	CATTGGAGGTDTQYF
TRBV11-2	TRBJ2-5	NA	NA	TGTGCCAGCAGCTACGGACGCCTTGGGGCCCAGTACTTC	CASSYGRLGAQYF
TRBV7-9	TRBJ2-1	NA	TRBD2	TGTGCCAGCAGCTCCGGACTAGCGGGGGGGCACGCCTATGAGCAGTTCTTC	CASSSGLAGGHAYEQFF
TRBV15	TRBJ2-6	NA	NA	TGTGCCACCAGCAAAAGGAGCGCTGGGGCCAACGTCCTGACTTTC	CATSKRSAGANVLTF
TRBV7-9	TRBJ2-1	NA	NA	TGTGCCAGCAGCCCCTGGGGGGAGGTGAGGGAGCAGTTCTTC	CASSPWGEVREQFF
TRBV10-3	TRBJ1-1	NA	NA	TGTGCCATCAGTGAGCCTGGGGGAGGAAACACTGAAGCTTTCTTT	CAISEPGGGNTEAFF
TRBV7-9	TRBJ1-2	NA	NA	TGTGCCAGCAGTCACGGGGGGAGCTATGGCTACACCTTC	CASSHGGSYGYTF
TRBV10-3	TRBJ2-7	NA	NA	TGTGCCATCAGTGACTCTTTAGAGCAGTACTTC	CAISDSLEQYF
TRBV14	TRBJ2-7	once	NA	TGTGCCAGCAGCCAAGGGTTGGCTTCGGGCTACGAGCAGTACTTC	CASSQGLASGYEQYF